One T cell receptor beta chain is described in this entry. The sample comes from a study of blood T cell repertoires in COVID-19. Study details: Italy, Spain and the United States were the sources of the convalescent and acute COVID-19 samples. PBMCs, B-cell-depleted T cells, or T cells were the source of the cDNA or gDNA that made up the material.

Data came from immunoSEQ multiplex PCR; TCRdb stores just in-frame clones and leaves some out. The repertoire holds 390,000 or so clones, with roughly 90% as singletons. The clonotype comes from a woman aged 25 to 45 with COVID-19, enrolled during active disease. Sequencing was carried out using peripheral blood.

The CDR3 sequence is CASSSGTSYEQYF. The CDR3 nucleotides read TGTGCCAGCAGTTCTGGGACATCCTACGAGCAGTACTTC. The chain combines TRBV27 with TRBJ2-7, with a weak D call TRBD1 (6 bases). Trimming removed 4 bases at V and 1 base at J, with 8 bases between. Germline CDR1 is MNHEY and CDR2 is SMNVEV (reference sequence). The CDR3 length is 13 residues.